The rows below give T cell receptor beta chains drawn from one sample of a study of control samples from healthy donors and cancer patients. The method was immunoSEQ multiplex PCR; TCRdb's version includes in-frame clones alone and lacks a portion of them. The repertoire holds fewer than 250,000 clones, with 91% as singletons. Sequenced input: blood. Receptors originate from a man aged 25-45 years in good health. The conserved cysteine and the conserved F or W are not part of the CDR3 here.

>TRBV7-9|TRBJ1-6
ASSLAYGVNSPLH
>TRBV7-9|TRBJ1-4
ASSFYRGSDEKLF
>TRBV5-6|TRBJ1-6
ASSLVGGARNSPLH
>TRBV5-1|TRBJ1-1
ASRGSEAF
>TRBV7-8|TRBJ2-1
ASSLAGGDSYNEQF
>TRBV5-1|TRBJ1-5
ASSVGQGNQPQH
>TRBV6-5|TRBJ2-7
AIVDRAIYEQY
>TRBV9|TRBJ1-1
ASSVAGQGGTEAF
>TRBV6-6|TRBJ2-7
ASGKGQGDHEQY
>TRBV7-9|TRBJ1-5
ASSPVGANQPQH
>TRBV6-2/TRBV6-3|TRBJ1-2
ASSYARDYGYT
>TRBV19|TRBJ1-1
ASSYRTNTEAF
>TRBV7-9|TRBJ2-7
ASSPLGGATSNYEQY
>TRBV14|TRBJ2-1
ASSRLGLAGDEQF
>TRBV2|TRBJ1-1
ASSMLPGQGGVDTEAF
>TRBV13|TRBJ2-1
ASSLGGQGRDEQF
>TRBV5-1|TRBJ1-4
ASSLDAVNEKLF
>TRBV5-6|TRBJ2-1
ASSLDASGGEQF
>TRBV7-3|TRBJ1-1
ASSNTGVSTEAF
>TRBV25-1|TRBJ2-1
ASSPYRGYNEQF
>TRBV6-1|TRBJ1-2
ASSEGHSYGYT
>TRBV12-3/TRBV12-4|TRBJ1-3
ASSLGPGLTIY
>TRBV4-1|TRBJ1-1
ASSQGLARGVNTEAF
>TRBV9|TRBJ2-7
ASSVSGAGGSYEQY
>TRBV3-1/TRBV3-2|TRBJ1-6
ASSQGRGSSGTPLH
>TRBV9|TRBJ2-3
ASSAPLTDTQY
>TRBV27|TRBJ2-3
ASSLSSSTDTQY
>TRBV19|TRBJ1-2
ASRDSGQGYGYT
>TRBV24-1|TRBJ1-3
ATSDPFLSGNTIY
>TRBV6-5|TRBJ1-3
ASSYYYGATGNTIY
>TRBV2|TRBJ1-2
ASSREGPTNYGYT
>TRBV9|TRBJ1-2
ASSGKQGQGASGYT
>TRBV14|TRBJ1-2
ASSQGKSGYGYT
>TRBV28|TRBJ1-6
ASSLSRGLGSYNSPLH
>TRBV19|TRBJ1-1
ASSKESRGLWNTEAF
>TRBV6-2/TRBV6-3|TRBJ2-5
ASSGRDRGVEY
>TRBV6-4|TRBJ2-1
ASSDQGATLNEQF
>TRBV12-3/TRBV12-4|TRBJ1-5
ASSVGRSQH
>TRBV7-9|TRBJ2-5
ASSQGRGQGLD
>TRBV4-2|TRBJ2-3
ASSQGGGTDTQY
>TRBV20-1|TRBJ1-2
SASPLGDERPHGYT